A selection of T cell receptor beta chains follows, all from one sample in a study of blood T cell repertoires in COVID-19. The assay was immunoSEQ multiplex PCR, and TCRdb's table has in-frame clones only and misses some. The table has about 380,000 clones, 70% to 90% seen once. The sample was PBMCs or T cells enriched from blood (not recorded which). These receptors came from a woman between 18 and 30 years old who had recovered from COVID-19. CDR3s include the opening cysteine and the closing phenylalanine or tryptophan. Fields, in order: clone size, J gene, D gene, V gene, CDR3 protein, CDR3 DNA. The D gene is left open where the match is weak. The size entry is marked missing in some rows and otherwise reads once, few, many or a size class.

clone size: .; J gene: TRBJ2-1; D gene: .; V gene: TRBV27; CDR3 protein: CATQQGPFNEQFF; CDR3 DNA: TGTGCCACCCAACAGGGCCCTTTCAATGAGCAGTTCTTC
clone size: .; J gene: TRBJ1-2; D gene: .; V gene: TRBV19; CDR3 protein: CASSTGSSGGYTF; CDR3 DNA: TGTGCCAGTAGTACGGGTTCGTCGGGGGGCTACACCTTC
clone size: .; J gene: TRBJ1-5; D gene: .; V gene: TRBV5-4; CDR3 protein: CASSLTDSKGGNQPQHF; CDR3 DNA: TGTGCCAGCAGCTTAACAGACAGCAAGGGTGGCAATCAGCCCCAGCATTTT
clone size: .; J gene: TRBJ2-3; D gene: .; V gene: TRBV7-9; CDR3 protein: CASSSTDTQYF; CDR3 DNA: TGTGCCAGCAGCTCGACAGATACGCAGTATTTT
clone size: .; J gene: TRBJ1-6; D gene: TRBD1; V gene: TRBV7-2; CDR3 protein: CASSFRTGDGLHF; CDR3 DNA: TGTGCCAGCAGCTTTCGGACAGGTGACGGGCTCCACTTT
clone size: .; J gene: TRBJ1-2; D gene: TRBD1; V gene: TRBV6-5; CDR3 protein: CASRPPGTVNYGYTF; CDR3 DNA: TGTGCCAGCAGGCCTCCCGGGACAGTAAACTATGGCTACACCTTC
clone size: .; J gene: TRBJ1-5; D gene: .; V gene: TRBV5-6; CDR3 protein: CASSRYSNQPQHF; CDR3 DNA: TGTGCCAGCAGCCGTTATAGCAATCAGCCCCAGCATTTT
clone size: .; J gene: TRBJ1-4; D gene: .; V gene: TRBV11-2; CDR3 protein: CASSSRHLTGNEKLFF; CDR3 DNA: TGTGCCAGCAGCTCCCGTCATTTGACGGGGAATGAAAAACTGTTTTTT
clone size: .; J gene: TRBJ2-5; D gene: .; V gene: TRBV10-3; CDR3 protein: CAISEYQMIAEYF; CDR3 DNA: TGTGCCATCAGTGAATACCAGATGATAGCGGAGTACTTC
clone size: .; J gene: TRBJ2-5; D gene: .; V gene: TRBV9; CDR3 protein: CASSVAGGLQETQYF; CDR3 DNA: TGTGCCAGCAGCGTAGCTGGGGGACTCCAAGAGACCCAGTACTTC
clone size: .; J gene: TRBJ2-7; D gene: TRBD1; V gene: TRBV5-1; CDR3 protein: CASSTIDRGSYEQYF; CDR3 DNA: TGCGCCAGCAGCACCATCGACAGGGGGTCCTACGAGCAGTACTTC
clone size: .; J gene: TRBJ1-6; D gene: .; V gene: TRBV15; CDR3 protein: CATSRDQGSVKNSPLHF; CDR3 DNA: TGTGCCACCAGCAGAGATCAGGGATCCGTAAAGAATTCACCCCTCCACTTT
clone size: .; J gene: TRBJ1-1; D gene: TRBD1; V gene: TRBV28; CDR3 protein: CASRQGATRLTEAFF; CDR3 DNA: TGTGCCAGCAGGCAGGGGGCGACTCGGCTCACTGAAGCTTTCTTT
clone size: .; J gene: TRBJ1-4; D gene: TRBD1; V gene: TRBV7-2; CDR3 protein: CASSRDRDGAGNEKLFF; CDR3 DNA: TGTGCCAGCAGCAGGGACAGGGATGGGGCGGGGAATGAAAAACTGTTTTTT
clone size: once; J gene: TRBJ1-4; D gene: .; V gene: TRBV4-3; CDR3 protein: CASSQRRVTEKLFF; CDR3 DNA: TGCGCCAGCAGCCAACGCAGGGTAACTGAAAAACTGTTTTTT
clone size: .; J gene: TRBJ2-2; D gene: TRBD1; V gene: TRBV18; CDR3 protein: CASSLRTGQNTGELFF; CDR3 DNA: TGTGCCAGCTCACTGCGGACAGGCCAGAACACCGGGGAGCTGTTTTTT
clone size: once; J gene: TRBJ1-4; D gene: .; V gene: TRBV5-1; CDR3 protein: CASSLEAGAATNEKLFF; CDR3 DNA: TGCGCCAGCAGCTTGGAGGCAGGGGCGGCAACTAATGAAAAACTGTTTTTT
clone size: .; J gene: TRBJ1-2; D gene: TRBD1; V gene: TRBV5-4; CDR3 protein: CASTPGTGTNYGYTF; CDR3 DNA: TGTGCCAGCACCCCAGGGACAGGGACCAACTATGGCTACACCTTC
clone size: once; J gene: TRBJ1-1; D gene: .; V gene: TRBV5-1; CDR3 protein: CASSLGDTEAFF; CDR3 DNA: TGCGCCAGCAGCCTCGGTGACACTGAAGCTTTCTTT
clone size: .; J gene: TRBJ1-1; D gene: .; V gene: TRBV6-4; CDR3 protein: CASSDTILSTEAFF; CDR3 DNA: TGTGCCAGCAGTGACACCATTTTGAGCACTGAAGCTTTCTTT
clone size: .; J gene: TRBJ1-2; D gene: TRBD1; V gene: TRBV10-3; CDR3 protein: CAISDTGEDGYTF; CDR3 DNA: TGTGCCATCAGTGACACAGGGGAGGATGGCTACACCTTC
clone size: .; J gene: TRBJ2-7; D gene: .; V gene: TRBV7-2; CDR3 protein: CASSAATYEQYF; CDR3 DNA: TGTGCCAGCAGCGCGGCCACCTACGAGCAGTACTTC
clone size: .; J gene: TRBJ2-1; D gene: TRBD2; V gene: TRBV10-3; CDR3 protein: CAISDLAGIDPNEQFF; CDR3 DNA: TGTGCCATCAGTGATCTAGCGGGGATCGATCCCAATGAGCAGTTCTTC
clone size: few; J gene: TRBJ2-3; D gene: TRBD2; V gene: TRBV5-1; CDR3 protein: CASKTSGGASTQYF; CDR3 DNA: TGCGCCAGTAAGACTAGCGGGGGGGCCAGTACGCAGTATTTT
clone size: .; J gene: TRBJ1-6; D gene: TRBD1; V gene: TRBV6-6; CDR3 protein: CASRRETGHSYNSPLHF; CDR3 DNA: TGTGCCAGCAGACGAGAGACAGGGCACTCCTATAATTCACCCCTCCACTTT
clone size: .; J gene: TRBJ1-2; D gene: .; V gene: TRBV19; CDR3 protein: CASSTTGYGYTF; CDR3 DNA: TGTGCCAGTAGTACGACAGGCTATGGCTACACCTTC
clone size: .; J gene: TRBJ2-1; D gene: TRBD2; V gene: TRBV19; CDR3 protein: CASTVSSGGADEQFF; CDR3 DNA: TGTGCCAGTACCGTAAGTAGCGGGGGGGCCGATGAGCAGTTCTTC
clone size: .; J gene: TRBJ2-3; D gene: TRBD2; V gene: TRBV11-2; CDR3 protein: CASSFVGGGTDTQYF; CDR3 DNA: TGTGCCAGCAGCTTTGTGGGGGGGGGAACAGATACGCAGTATTTT
clone size: few; J gene: TRBJ1-2; D gene: .; V gene: TRBV3-1/TRBV3-2; CDR3 protein: CASSQGRTDYGYTF; CDR3 DNA: TGTGCCAGCAGCCAAGGTCGAACTGACTATGGCTACACCTTC
clone size: once; J gene: TRBJ2-5; D gene: .; V gene: TRBV23-1; CDR3 protein: CASPRRTERETQYF; CDR3 DNA: TGCGCCAGCCCGAGAAGGACAGAGCGGGAGACCCAGTACTTC
clone size: .; J gene: TRBJ2-1; D gene: .; V gene: TRBV6-5; CDR3 protein: CASSYLRETYNEQFF; CDR3 DNA: TGTGCCAGCAGTTACCTTCGGGAAACCTACAATGAGCAGTTCTTC
clone size: few; J gene: TRBJ1-2; D gene: .; V gene: TRBV15; CDR3 protein: CATSHTLGYTF; CDR3 DNA: TGTGCCACCAGCCACACCTTGGGCTACACCTTC
clone size: .; J gene: TRBJ2-2; D gene: .; V gene: TRBV2; CDR3 protein: CASKNREAGELFF; CDR3 DNA: TGTGCCAGCAAGAATAGGGAGGCCGGGGAGCTGTTTTTT
clone size: .; J gene: TRBJ1-5; D gene: .; V gene: TRBV6-1; CDR3 protein: CASSEDYRDQPQHF; CDR3 DNA: TGTGCCAGCAGTGAAGATTACAGGGATCAGCCCCAGCATTTT
clone size: .; J gene: TRBJ1-1; D gene: TRBD1; V gene: TRBV19; CDR3 protein: CASGSGTGGTEAFF; CDR3 DNA: TGTGCCAGCGGATCCGGGACAGGGGGAACTGAAGCTTTCTTT
clone size: .; J gene: TRBJ2-3; D gene: .; V gene: TRBV7-2; CDR3 protein: CASSDGNTDTQYF; CDR3 DNA: TGTGCCAGCAGCGACGGGAACACAGATACGCAGTATTTT
clone size: .; J gene: TRBJ2-1; D gene: .; V gene: TRBV11-2; CDR3 protein: CASSRSNNEQFF; CDR3 DNA: TGTGCCAGCAGCCGGAGTAACAATGAGCAGTTCTTC
clone size: .; J gene: TRBJ1-1; D gene: TRBD1; V gene: TRBV7-9; CDR3 protein: CASSPTGQGTDEAFF; CDR3 DNA: TGTGCCAGCAGCCCTACTGGACAGGGTACTGATGAAGCTTTCTTT
clone size: .; J gene: TRBJ2-3; D gene: .; V gene: TRBV7-2; CDR3 protein: CASSPGLYTDTQYF; CDR3 DNA: TGTGCCAGCAGCCCGGGACTCTACACAGATACGCAGTATTTT
clone size: .; J gene: TRBJ2-3; D gene: TRBD2; V gene: TRBV4-1; CDR3 protein: CASSHPGGSTQYF; CDR3 DNA: TGCGCCAGCAGCCACCCCGGCGGGAGCACGCAGTATTTT
clone size: once; J gene: TRBJ1-1; D gene: TRBD1; V gene: TRBV6-6; CDR3 protein: CASWDRKNTEAFF; CDR3 DNA: TGTGCCAGCTGGGACAGGAAAAACACTGAAGCTTTCTTT
clone size: .; J gene: TRBJ1-5; D gene: .; V gene: TRBV2; CDR3 protein: CASRSGLEPQHF; CDR3 DNA: TGTGCCAGCAGATCGGGTTTGGAGCCCCAGCATTTT
clone size: .; J gene: TRBJ1-2; D gene: .; V gene: TRBV4-1; CDR3 protein: CASSQVRDYGYTF; CDR3 DNA: TGCGCCAGCAGCCAAGTCCGGGACTATGGCTACACCTTC
clone size: few; J gene: TRBJ1-2; D gene: .; V gene: TRBV18; CDR3 protein: CASSPRRSEDYGYTF; CDR3 DNA: TGTGCCAGCTCACCACGGCGGAGTGAAGACTATGGCTACACCTTC
clone size: .; J gene: TRBJ2-7; D gene: .; V gene: TRBV12-3/TRBV12-4; CDR3 protein: CASSFKGGYEQYF; CDR3 DNA: TGTGCCAGCAGTTTTAAAGGGGGCTACGAGCAGTACTTC
clone size: .; J gene: TRBJ1-2; D gene: TRBD1; V gene: TRBV9; CDR3 protein: CASSVEPGGVNYGYTF; CDR3 DNA: TGTGCCAGCAGCGTAGAACCAGGGGGCGTTAACTATGGCTACACCTTC
clone size: once; J gene: TRBJ2-2; D gene: TRBD2; V gene: TRBV10-3; CDR3 protein: CAISGLAGTGELFF; CDR3 DNA: TGTGCCATCAGTGGACTAGCGGGCACCGGGGAGCTGTTTTTT
clone size: .; J gene: TRBJ1-4; D gene: TRBD1; V gene: TRBV9; CDR3 protein: CASSADRGHEKLFF; CDR3 DNA: TGTGCCAGCAGCGCGGACAGGGGTCACGAAAAACTGTTTTTT
clone size: .; J gene: TRBJ1-2; D gene: TRBD1; V gene: TRBV6-2/TRBV6-3; CDR3 protein: CASSYEYRQGIGYTF; CDR3 DNA: TGTGCCAGCAGTTACGAATACCGACAGGGCATTGGCTACACCTTC
clone size: few; J gene: TRBJ1-1; D gene: .; V gene: TRBV28; CDR3 protein: CASSLGGAITEAFF; CDR3 DNA: TGTGCCAGCAGTTTGGGGGGAGCCATCACTGAAGCTTTCTTT
clone size: .; J gene: TRBJ2-5; D gene: TRBD2; V gene: TRBV4-1; CDR3 protein: CASSPTSGGPETQYF; CDR3 DNA: TGCGCCAGCAGTCCAACTAGCGGGGGGCCAGAGACCCAGTACTTC
clone size: .; J gene: TRBJ2-7; D gene: .; V gene: TRBV6-5; CDR3 protein: CASRGGTAYMEQYF; CDR3 DNA: TGTGCCAGCAGAGGCGGGACGGCTTATATGGAGCAGTACTTC
clone size: once; J gene: TRBJ2-2; D gene: TRBD1; V gene: TRBV5-1; CDR3 protein: CASSAWTGKAGELFF; CDR3 DNA: TGCGCCAGCAGCGCATGGACAGGGAAGGCCGGGGAGCTGTTTTTT
clone size: few; J gene: TRBJ1-5; D gene: TRBD1; V gene: TRBV2; CDR3 protein: CASARQGANQPQHF; CDR3 DNA: TGTGCCAGCGCTAGACAGGGGGCCAATCAGCCCCAGCATTTT
clone size: .; J gene: TRBJ1-4; D gene: .; V gene: TRBV14; CDR3 protein: CASSEGRRGLEKLFF; CDR3 DNA: TGTGCCAGCTCCGAAGGAAGGAGAGGGCTTGAAAAACTGTTTTTT
clone size: .; J gene: TRBJ2-3; D gene: TRBD1; V gene: TRBV6-5; CDR3 protein: CASTLQGASTDTQYF; CDR3 DNA: TGTGCCAGCACCTTACAGGGGGCAAGCACAGATACGCAGTATTTT
clone size: .; J gene: TRBJ1-2; D gene: .; V gene: TRBV15; CDR3 protein: CATSRDTEVYGYTF; CDR3 DNA: TGTGCCACCAGCAGAGATACCGAGGTTTATGGCTACACCTTC